A selection of T cell receptor beta chains follows, all from one sample in a study of OX40 agonist ivuxolimab in advanced cancers. Measured with immunoSEQ multiplex PCR; TCRdb has only the in-frame clones, and not every one. The repertoire includes over 75,000 clones, approximately 90% of them detected once, and 0.43% sits in the top ten. This specimen consisted of CD4+ or CD8+ T cells sorted from blood, obtained in a trial of the OX40 agonist ivuxolimab. These receptors all stem from an adult with an advanced solid tumor such as melanoma, head and neck, liver or kidney cancer. Each CDR3 is given with its conserved first and last residue. A D gene is named only where the DNA matches it firmly. The listing skips clone size in some rows; elsewhere it reads once, few, many or a size class.

CDR3aa,CDR3nt,d_gene,j_gene,abundance,v_gene
CASSLRPGDTGELFF,TGTGCCAGCAGCCTCCGGCCAGGGGACACCGGGGAGCTGTTTTTT,.,TRBJ2-2,.,TRBV28
CASSASGLGVQPQHF,TGTGCCAGCAGTGCTTCGGGCCTGGGGGTTCAGCCCCAGCATTTT,.,TRBJ1-5,.,TRBV6-1
CASSPDRAGANVLTF,TGTGCCAGTAGTCCTGACAGAGCTGGGGCCAACGTCCTGACTTTC,.,TRBJ2-6,.,TRBV19
CASSASPEKLFF,TGTGCCAGCAGCGCCAGTCCCGAAAAACTGTTTTTT,.,TRBJ1-4,.,TRBV9
CASSTLTGLITEAFF,TGTGCCAGTAGTACCCTGACAGGGCTGATCACTGAAGCTTTCTTT,TRBD1,TRBJ1-1,few,TRBV19
CASSLSAGPYEQYF,TGTGCCAGCAGCTTATCGGCGGGACCCTACGAGCAGTACTTC,.,TRBJ2-7,.,TRBV7-2
CASSLVGRDYNEQFF,TGTGCCAGCAGCTTGGTCGGAAGGGACTACAATGAGCAGTTCTTC,.,TRBJ2-1,once,TRBV5-4
CASISAGTDYYEQYF,TGTGCCAGCATTAGCGCCGGGACAGATTACTACGAGCAGTACTTC,TRBD1,TRBJ2-7,.,TRBV28
CASSQAYRGLTDTQYF,TGTGCCAGCAGCCAAGCATACAGGGGACTCACAGATACGCAGTATTTT,.,TRBJ2-3,.,TRBV4-2
CASSEGQWVGELFF,TGTGCCAGCAGCGAGGGACAGTGGGTAGGGGAGCTGTTTTTT,TRBD1,TRBJ2-2,once,TRBV5-8
CSALNNEQFF,TGCAGTGCCCTAAACAATGAGCAGTTCTTC,.,TRBJ2-1,.,TRBV20-1
CASRDRGSRETQYF,TGTGCCAGCAGGGACAGGGGTTCCAGGGAGACCCAGTACTTC,TRBD1,TRBJ2-5,.,TRBV6-6
CASSKELSEQYF,TGTGCCAGCAGCAAAGAATTGAGCGAGCAGTACTTC,.,TRBJ2-7,.,TRBV7-9
CASSPWGGADTQYF,TGTGCCAGCAGCCCTTGGGGGGGCGCAGATACGCAGTATTTT,.,TRBJ2-3,.,TRBV7-3
CASSLTPSGGVGHTDTQYF,TGTGCCAGCAGCTTAACCCCTAGCGGGGGGGTTGGGCACACAGATACGCAGTATTTT,TRBD2,TRBJ2-3,.,TRBV7-3
CASSKGGSGRATDTQYF,TGTGCCAGCAGCAAAGGGGGTAGCGGGAGGGCAACAGATACGCAGTATTTT,.,TRBJ2-3,.,TRBV21-1
CASSLGVDEGTETQYF,TGCGCCAGCAGCTTGGGGGTAGATGAGGGAACGGAGACCCAGTACTTC,.,TRBJ2-5,.,TRBV5-1
CASAAGTSQETQYF,TGTGCCAGCGCCGCCGGGACTAGCCAAGAGACCCAGTACTTC,TRBD2,TRBJ2-5,few,TRBV7-9
CASSSPGGTAEAFF,TGTGCCAGCAGTAGTCCGGGGGGCACTGCTGAAGCTTTCTTT,.,TRBJ1-1,.,TRBV27
CASSLEGNTEAFF,TGTGCCAGCAGCTTAGAGGGGAACACTGAAGCTTTCTTT,.,TRBJ1-1,.,TRBV11-2
CASTTAANYGYTF,TGTGCCAGCACCACAGCAGCTAACTATGGCTACACCTTC,.,TRBJ1-2,.,TRBV28
CASSRQLGDYGYTF,TGTGCCAGTAGTCGACAGCTGGGGGACTATGGCTACACCTTC,.,TRBJ1-2,.,TRBV19
CASSPRSGEHEQYF,TGTGCCAGCAGTCCCAGGTCAGGGGAACACGAGCAGTACTTC,.,TRBJ2-7,.,TRBV11-3
CASSLRLAGDEQFF,TGTGCCAGCAGCCTCCGACTAGCGGGAGATGAGCAGTTCTTC,TRBD2,TRBJ2-1,.,TRBV11-3
CASSLRHPRNEQFF,TGTGCCAGCAGCCTTCGCCACCCCCGAAATGAGCAGTTCTTC,.,TRBJ2-1,.,TRBV11-3
CASTNQGTQPQHF,TGTGCCAGCACCAACCAGGGCACTCAGCCCCAGCATTTT,.,TRBJ1-5,.,TRBV6-4
CASSLGQGGQNEQFF,TGTGCCAGCAGCTTGGGGCAGGGTGGACAGAACGAGCAGTTCTTC,.,TRBJ2-1,.,TRBV5-8
CASRVTLKDRGTEAFF,TGTGCCAGCAGGGTAACGCTGAAGGACAGGGGCACTGAAGCTTTCTTT,TRBD1,TRBJ1-1,once,TRBV11-2
CASRLLQGSYGYTF,TGTGCCAGCAGATTACTTCAGGGGAGCTATGGCTACACCTTC,.,TRBJ1-2,.,TRBV6-5
CASSDFGDRGYQETQYF,TGTGCCAGTAGCGACTTTGGGGACAGGGGCTACCAAGAGACCCAGTACTTC,TRBD1,TRBJ2-5,.,TRBV19
CASSWKQTDTQYF,TGTGCTAGCAGCTGGAAGCAGACCGATACGCAGTATTTT,.,TRBJ2-3,.,TRBV7-7
CASSGPPSGGNTGELFF,TGTGCCAGCAGCGGACCTCCTAGCGGGGGGAACACCGGGGAGCTGTTTTTT,TRBD2,TRBJ2-2,.,TRBV11-3
CASSLGGGRNTEAFF,TGTGCCAGCAGCTTAGGAGGGGGGAGGAACACTGAAGCTTTCTTT,.,TRBJ1-1,.,TRBV11-2
CASGLSGLADGNIQYF,TGTGCTAGTGGTTTGTCGGGACTAGCGGATGGAAACATTCAGTACTTC,TRBD2,TRBJ2-4,.,TRBV12-5
CASSPGQGARVQETQYF,TGTGCCAGCAGCCCGGGACAGGGGGCGCGGGTACAAGAGACCCAGTACTTC,TRBD1,TRBJ2-5,once,TRBV7-9
CASSQNPYEQYF,TGTGCCAGCAGCCAGAACCCGTACGAGCAGTACTTC,.,TRBJ2-7,.,TRBV11-3
CASSSQGAADTEAFF,TGTGCCAGCAGCTCGCAGGGGGCGGCGGACACTGAAGCTTTCTTT,TRBD1,TRBJ1-1,.,TRBV6-5
CASSLVGAIYYEQYF,TGTGCCAGCAGCTTAGTCGGGGCAATCTACTACGAGCAGTACTTC,.,TRBJ2-7,few,TRBV7-2
CASSFSGGNTEAFF,TGTGCCAGCAGTTTTTCGGGGGGGAACACTGAAGCTTTCTTT,.,TRBJ1-1,.,TRBV28
CASSFSMLAGGVQYF,TGTGCCAGCAGCTTTAGTATGTTAGCGGGAGGAGTCCAGTACTTC,TRBD2,TRBJ2-5,.,TRBV7-2
CASLLSSLRDTEAFF,TGTGCCAGCCTCTTATCCTCGCTCCGGGACACTGAAGCTTTCTTT,.,TRBJ1-1,.,TRBV7-9
CASSLGLNTGELFF,TGTGCCAGCAGCTTAGGACTGAACACCGGGGAGCTGTTTTTT,.,TRBJ2-2,.,TRBV7-2
CASSNVQGHNQPQHF,TGTGCCAGTAGTAACGTCCAGGGCCACAATCAGCCCCAGCATTTT,.,TRBJ1-5,.,TRBV19
CASSIYQGTEAFF,TGTGCCAGTAGTATCTATCAGGGCACTGAAGCTTTCTTT,.,TRBJ1-1,few,TRBV19
CASSSGTVGNTIYF,TGCGCCAGCAGCTCCGGGACAGTCGGAAACACCATATATTTT,TRBD1,TRBJ1-3,.,TRBV5-1
CASSSGQGIGDIQYF,TGTGCCAGCAGCTCGGGACAGGGGATCGGGGACATTCAGTACTTC,TRBD1,TRBJ2-4,.,TRBV5-6
CASTKGFEGDTQYF,TGTGCCAGTACCAAAGGGTTCGAGGGGGATACGCAGTATTTT,.,TRBJ2-3,.,TRBV19
CASSPARLGNEQFF,TGTGCCAGCAGCCCCGCCCGACTAGGAAATGAGCAGTTCTTC,.,TRBJ2-1,.,TRBV5-4
CASSPTRDSTDTQYF,TGTGCCAGCAGCCCGACCCGGGACAGCACAGATACGCAGTATTTT,.,TRBJ2-3,.,TRBV11-2
CASSGFTGELFF,TGTGCCAGCTCAGGGTTCACCGGGGAGCTGTTTTTT,.,TRBJ2-2,.,TRBV18
CASSSVGLEFTDTQYF,TGTGCCAGCAGCTCGGTTGGCCTAGAATTCACAGATACGCAGTATTTT,.,TRBJ2-3,once,TRBV7-6
CATAGGRSTEAFF,TGTGCCACCGCCGGAGGGCGGAGCACTGAAGCTTTCTTT,.,TRBJ1-1,.,TRBV7-9
CATSRFSGGETQYF,TGTGCCACCAGCAGATTTTCCGGGGGGGAGACCCAGTACTTC,TRBD2,TRBJ2-5,.,TRBV15
CASSEEAEGDEQFF,TGTGCCAGCAGTGAAGAGGCTGAAGGGGATGAGCAGTTCTTC,.,TRBJ2-1,.,TRBV2
CASSSQQGDGYTF,TGCGCCAGCAGCTCCCAACAGGGAGATGGCTACACCTTC,.,TRBJ1-2,.,TRBV5-1
CASSISSLATNQPQHF,TGTGCCAGTAGTATTTCGAGCCTCGCCACGAATCAGCCCCAGCATTTT,.,TRBJ1-5,.,TRBV19
CASSLTGTRIGTQYF,TGCGCCAGCAGCCTGACAGGCACTCGAATCGGGACCCAGTACTTC,.,TRBJ2-5,.,TRBV5-1
CAISESTGGETQYF,TGTGCCATCAGTGAGTCGACAGGGGGTGAGACCCAGTACTTC,TRBD1,TRBJ2-5,once,TRBV10-3